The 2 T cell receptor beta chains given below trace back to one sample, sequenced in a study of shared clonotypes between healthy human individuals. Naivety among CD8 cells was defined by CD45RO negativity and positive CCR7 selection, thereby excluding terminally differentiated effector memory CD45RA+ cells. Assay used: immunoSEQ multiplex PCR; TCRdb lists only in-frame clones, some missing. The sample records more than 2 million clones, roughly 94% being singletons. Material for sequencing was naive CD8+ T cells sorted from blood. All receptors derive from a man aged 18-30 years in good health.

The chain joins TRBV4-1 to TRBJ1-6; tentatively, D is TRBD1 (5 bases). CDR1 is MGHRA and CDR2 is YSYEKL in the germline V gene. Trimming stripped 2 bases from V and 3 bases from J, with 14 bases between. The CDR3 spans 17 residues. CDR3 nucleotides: TGCGCCAGCAGCCAAATAACAGGTGATGACTATAATTCACCCCTCCACTTT. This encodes CASSQITGDDYNSPLHF.

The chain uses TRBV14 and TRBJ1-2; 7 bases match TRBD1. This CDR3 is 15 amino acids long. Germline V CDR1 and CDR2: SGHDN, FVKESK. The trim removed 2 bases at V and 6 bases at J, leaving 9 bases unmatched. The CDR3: CASSQSRGTADGYTF. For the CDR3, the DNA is TGTGCCAGCAGCCAATCTCGCGGGACAGCCGATGGCTACACCTTC.